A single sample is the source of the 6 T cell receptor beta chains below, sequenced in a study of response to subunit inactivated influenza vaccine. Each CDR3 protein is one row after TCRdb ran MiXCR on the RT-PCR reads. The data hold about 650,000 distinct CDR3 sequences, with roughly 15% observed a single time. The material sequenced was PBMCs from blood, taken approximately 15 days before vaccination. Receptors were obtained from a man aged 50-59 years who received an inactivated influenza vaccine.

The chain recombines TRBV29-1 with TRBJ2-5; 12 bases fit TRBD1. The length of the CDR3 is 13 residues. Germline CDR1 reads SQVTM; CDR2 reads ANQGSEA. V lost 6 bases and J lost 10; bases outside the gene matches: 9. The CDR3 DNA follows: TGCAGCGTGCCGGGACAGGGGGCCCGAGACCAGTACTTC. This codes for CSVPGQGARDQYF.

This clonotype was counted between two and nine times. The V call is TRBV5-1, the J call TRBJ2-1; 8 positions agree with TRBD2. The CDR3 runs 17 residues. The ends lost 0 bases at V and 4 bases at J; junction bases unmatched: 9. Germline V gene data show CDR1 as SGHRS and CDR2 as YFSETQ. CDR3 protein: CASSLERAAGGYNEQFF. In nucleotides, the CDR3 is TGCGCCAGCAGCTTGGAGCGGGCGGCGGGAGGTTACAATGAGCAGTTCTTC.

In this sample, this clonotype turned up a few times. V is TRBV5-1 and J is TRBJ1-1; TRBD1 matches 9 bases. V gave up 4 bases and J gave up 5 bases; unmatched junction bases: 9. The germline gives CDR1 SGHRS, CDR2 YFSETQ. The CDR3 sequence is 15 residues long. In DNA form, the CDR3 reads TGCGCCAGCAGCGCGACCGTACAGGGGGCAACTGAAGCTTTCTTT. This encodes CASSATVQGATEAFF.

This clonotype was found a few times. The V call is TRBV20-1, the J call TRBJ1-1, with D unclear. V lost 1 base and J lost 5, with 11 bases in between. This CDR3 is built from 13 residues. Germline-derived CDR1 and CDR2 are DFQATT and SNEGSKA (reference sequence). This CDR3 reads CSARAVAGTEAFF. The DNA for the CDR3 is TGCAGTGCTAGAGCCGTAGCCGGAACTGAAGCTTTCTTT.

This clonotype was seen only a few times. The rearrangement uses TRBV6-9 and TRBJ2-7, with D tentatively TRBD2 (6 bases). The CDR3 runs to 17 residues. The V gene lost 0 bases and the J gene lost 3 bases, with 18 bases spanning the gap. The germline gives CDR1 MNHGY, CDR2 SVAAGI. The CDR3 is CASSYSAGSSVDYEQYF. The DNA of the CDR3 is TGTGCCAGCAGTTATTCCGCTGGGTCTAGCGTGGACTACGAGCAGTACTTC.

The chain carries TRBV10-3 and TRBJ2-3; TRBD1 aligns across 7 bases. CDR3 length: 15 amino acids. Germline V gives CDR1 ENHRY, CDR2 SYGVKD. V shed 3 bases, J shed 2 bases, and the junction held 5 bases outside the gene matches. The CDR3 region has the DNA TGTGCCATCAGTGACGGAACAGGGGCCACAGATACGCAGTATTTT. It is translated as CAISDGTGATDTQYF.